Presented here are 12 T cell receptor beta chains from one specimen sequenced in a study of blood T cell repertoires in COVID-19. Using immunoSEQ multiplex PCR, the repertoire was profiled, and TCRdb retains in-frame clones only, with some absent. The table records approximately 89,000 clones, 80% of them present only once. What was sequenced was peripheral blood. The receptors come from a human donor in a cohort sampled during active COVID-19.

V gene TRBV10-3 combines with J gene TRBJ2-1; D perhaps matches TRBD2 (6 bases). This CDR3 comprises 14 residues. Germline CDR1 and CDR2: ENHRY and SYGVKD. Between the trimmed V and J ends, which lost 6 bases and 6 bases, there was a span of 15 bases. The CDR3 region is CAIRGRPDSNEQFF. CDR3 DNA sequence: TGTGCCATCAGGGGGAGGCCCGACAGCAATGAGCAGTTCTTC.

The chain combines TRBV30 with TRBJ2-6, with 9 bases identical to TRBD1. The CDR3 runs 16 residues. V dropped 7 bases and J dropped 0; count of bases not matched to a gene: 7. In germline, CDR1 is GTSNPN, CDR2 SVGIG (reference sequence). The CDR3 coding sequence is TGTGCCTATGGGGGACAGGGCTCCTCTGGGGCCAACGTCCTGACTTTC. Translating it yields CAYGGQGSSGANVLTF.

A few counts support this clone. The chain has TRBV18 and TRBJ2-7; maybe TRBD2 (5 bases). Trimming removed 2 bases from V and 7 bases from J, with 12 bases in between. The CDR3 sequence is 13 residues long. Germline V gene lookup returns CDR1 KGHSH and CDR2 LQKENI. The CDR3 protein is CASSPKRGLEQYF. The CDR3 nucleotides read TGTGCCAGCTCACCAAAAAGAGGGTTGGAGCAGTACTTC.

Details on this clone: Other DNA sequences of this sample code for an identical CDR3. The chain joins TRBV28 to TRBJ2-7; a possible D gene is TRBD2 (6 bases). This CDR3 spans 14 amino acids. The V gene lost 6 bases and the J gene lost 5 bases, with 17 bases spanning the gap. Germline lookup yields CDR1 MDHEN and CDR2 SYDVKM. CDR3 in amino acids: CASSFISGTDEQYF. The CDR3 region has the DNA TGTGCCAGCAGCTTTATTTCCGGGACTGACGAGCAGTACTTC.

The chain recombines TRBV11-1 with TRBJ2-1; no clear D. Trimming took off 3 bases at V and 4 bases at J, with 13 bases between the two ends. This CDR3 is 15 amino acids long. Germline V gene lookup returns CDR1 SGHAT and CDR2 FQDESV (reference sequence). CDR3 residues: CASSFVLDRYNEQFF. CDR3 bases: TGTGCCAGCAGCTTTGTCCTAGACCGTTACAATGAGCAGTTCTTC.

The gene calls are TRBV5-5 and TRBJ1-3; maybe TRBD1 (5 bases). V lost 3 bases and J lost 2, with 6 bases in between. Germline V gives CDR1 SGHKS, CDR2 YYEKEE (reference sequence). The CDR3 is 13 residues long. CDR3 sequence reads: CASSSRAGNTIYF. DNA for the CDR3: TGTGCCAGCAGCTCCAGGGCTGGAAACACCATATATTTT.

This clone was observed a few times. The V and J genes are TRBV27 and TRBJ1-2; D is unresolved. The germline V gene has CDR1 MNHEY and CDR2 SMNVEV (reference sequence). V was trimmed by 3 bases and J by 4 bases, leaving 12 bases between them. The CDR3 runs to 14 residues. The CDR3 DNA is TGTGCCAGCAGTTTTGATGGGAGTTTCTATGGCTACACCTTC. It is translated as CASSFDGSFYGYTF.

This chain links TRBV30 with TRBJ1-5; D is uncertain. This CDR3 region has 15 residues. The V end lost 0 bases, the J end lost 4 bases, and 13 bases lay between the germline ends. Germline assignment: CDR1 GTSNPN and CDR2 SVGIG (reference sequence). The CDR3 here is CAWSVSYGGNQPQHF. CDR3 bases: TGTGCCTGGAGTGTTTCATACGGAGGGAATCAGCCCCAGCATTTT.

The chain links TRBV7-9 to TRBJ2-7; tentative D call: TRBD1 (6 bases). The CDR3 spans 13 residues. The V gene lost 3 bases and the J gene lost 3 bases, with 9 bases spanning the gap. Germline-derived CDR1 and CDR2 are SEHNR and FQNEAQ (reference sequence). CDR3 in DNA: TGTGCCAGCAGCTTTGGACAGTTCTACGAGCAGTACTTC. Encoded protein: CASSFGQFYEQYF.

V gene TRBV30 combines with J gene TRBJ2-7; D perhaps matches TRBD2 (6 bases). The germline V and J ends were trimmed by 4 bases and 2 bases, with 12 bases remaining between them. The CDR3 contains 13 residues. CDR1 and CDR2 from the germline V gene are GTSNPN and SVGIG (reference sequence). The CDR3 spells CAWTGSGPYEQYF. CDR3 coding DNA: TGTGCCTGGACCGGGAGCGGCCCCTACGAGCAGTACTTC.

This rearrangement joins TRBV10-1 to TRBJ2-7; 7 nucleotides match TRBD1. The trim removed 6 bases at V and 6 bases at J, leaving 8 bases unmatched. Germline loops: CDR1 WNHNN, CDR2 SYGVQD (reference sequence). The CDR3 has 13 residues. The CDR3 reads CASSKTGFGEQYF. DNA for the CDR3: TGCGCCAGCAGCAAGACAGGGTTTGGCGAGCAGTACTTC.

The CDR3 coding sequence is TGTGCCAGCAGCGTAGGAGGGGACAGCTCCTACGAGCAGTACTTC. Encoded protein: CASSVGGDSSYEQYF. The rearrangement uses TRBV9 and TRBJ2-7; 7 nucleotides line up with TRBD1. The CDR3 sequence is 15 residues long. The V and J ends lost 0 bases and 0 bases, in that order; junction bases with no gene match: 3. Germline V lookup: CDR1 SGDLS, CDR2 YYNGEE.